These 22 T cell receptor beta chains came from one sample sequenced in a study of T cell repertoires in cytomegalovirus infection. TCRdb processed the reads anew with MiXCR; each CDR3 protein has one entry. The table records fewer than 850,000 distinct CDR3 sequences, about 27% of them present only once. These receptors' targets are unknown. The specimen was cultured CD8+ T cells from PBMCs, collected from culture after CMV antigen stimulation. The receptors here all came from a human donor in good health (CMV status not recorded). Some clones in this sample may be carry-over from other donors' samples.

V usage is TRBV4-1 and J usage is TRBJ1-1; no reliable D call. Germline assignment: CDR1 MGHRA and CDR2 YSYEKL. CDR3 size: 15 residues. V lost 1 base, J lost 2 bases, and 11 bases lay in between. The CDR3 DNA is TGCGCCAGCAGCCAAGGAGCCTACGGCAACACTGAAGCTTTCTTT. This sequence encodes CASSQGAYGNTEAFF.

This clonotype was recorded at least ten times. The gene calls are TRBV4-1 and TRBJ1-6, with TRBD1 as a possible D gene (6 bases). Germline CDR1 is MGHRA and CDR2 is YSYEKL. The CDR3 spans 15 residues. Trimming left V 4 bases short and J 9 bases short, with 16 bases between. CDR3 sequence reads: CASSPTGTAASPLHF. CDR3 sequence (DNA): TGCGCCAGCAGCCCCACAGGGACCGCTGCTTCACCCCTCCACTTT.

J is TRBJ2-1 and V is TRBV4-3, with D possibly TRBD1 on 7 matching bases. The CDR3 extends over 18 amino acids. From germline, CDR1 is LGHNA and CDR2 YSLEER. V shed 0 bases and J shed 7 bases, with 22 bases lying between them. The CDR3 loop reads CASSQDVVARGRGNEQFF. In DNA form, the CDR3 reads TGCGCCAGCAGCCAAGATGTTGTAGCGAGGGGGCGGGGTAATGAGCAGTTCTTC.

The chain recombines TRBV4-1 with TRBJ2-2; D might be TRBD1 (6 bases). The CDR3 consists of 17 residues. V shed 4 bases and J shed 0 bases, with 15 bases lying between them. Germline CDR1 reads MGHRA; CDR2 reads YSYEKL. The CDR3: CASSPQGAGANTGELFF. DNA for the CDR3: TGCGCCAGCAGCCCCCAAGGGGCAGGGGCGAACACCGGGGAGCTGTTTTTT.

This clonotype was observed a few times. The genes are TRBV5-5 and TRBJ1-1; a possible D gene is TRBD1 (5 bases). The length of the CDR3 is 15 residues. Germline CDR1 and CDR2: SGHKS and YYEKEE (reference sequence). Trimming left V 0 bases short and J 5 bases short, with 14 bases between. The CDR3 here is CASSLVSGFGTEAFF. DNA of the CDR3: TGTGCCAGCAGCTTGGTGTCAGGGTTTGGGACTGAAGCTTTCTTT.

V gene TRBV7-2 combines with J gene TRBJ1-2; TRBD1 aligns across 8 bases. The CDR3 is 15 residues long. Germline CDR1 and CDR2: SGHTA and FQGNSA. V was pared by 5 bases and J by 3 bases, with 8 bases of the junction left unmatched. The CDR3 loop reads CASSAGQGSYYGYTF. The CDR3 DNA reads as TGTGCCAGCAGCGCAGGACAGGGATCTTACTATGGCTACACCTTC. Using reference TRBV7-2 and TRBJ1-2 for the parts outside the CDR3, the full variable domain is GAGVSQSPSNKVTEKGKDVELRCDPISGHTALYWYRQSLGQGLEFLIYFQGNSAPDKSGLPSDRFSAERTGGSVSTLTIQRTQQEDSAVYLCASSAGQGSYYGYTFGSGTRLTVV.

This chain uses TRBV6-4 with TRBJ1-2, with unresolved D. Germline values: CDR1 MRHNA, CDR2 SNTAGT. V was cut by 2 bases and J by 5 bases, with 12 bases left in between. The CDR3 consists of 14 residues. The CDR3 is CASSDKEHRYGYTF. In nucleotides, the CDR3 is TGTGCCAGCAGTGACAAGGAACATAGATATGGCTACACCTTC.

The genes are TRBV19 and TRBJ2-1, with 7 bases identical to TRBD1. The CDR3 covers 15 residues. The J segment lost 2 bases and the V segment lost 3 bases, leaving 4 bases of the junction unmatched. Germline loops: CDR1 LNHDA, CDR2 SQIVND (reference sequence). CDR3 sequence reads: CASSIDREPYNEQFF. The DNA for the CDR3 is TGTGCCAGTAGTATTGACAGGGAACCCTACAATGAGCAGTTCTTC.

This clonotype was observed a few times. The rearrangement links TRBV27 to TRBJ2-1, with 7 bases that match TRBD1. V dropped 3 bases and J dropped 8; count of bases not matched to a gene: 10. This CDR3 contains 15 residues. The germline V gene encodes CDR1 MNHEY and CDR2 SMNVEV (reference sequence). In nucleotides, the CDR3 is TGTGCCAGCAGTTTCCCGACAGGGCGAAGAGATGAGCAGTTCTTC. It specifies CASSFPTGRRDEQFF.

This clonotype was found a few times. This chain connects TRBV2 to TRBJ2-5, with D perhaps TRBD2 (6 bases). The V gene lost 7 bases and the J gene lost 0 bases, with 9 bases spanning the gap. Germline-derived CDR1 and CDR2 are SNHLY and FYNNEI. CDR3 length: 13 amino acids. This CDR3 reads CASTRLDQETQYF. The CDR3 region has the DNA TGTGCCAGCACTCGACTAGACCAAGAGACCCAGTACTTC.

This clonotype appeared a few times. This chain connects TRBV7-6 to TRBJ2-1; possible D gene TRBD2, 7 bases. The germline V gene has CDR1 SGHVS and CDR2 FNYEAQ. The CDR3 extends over 17 amino acids. V dropped 5 bases and J dropped 6 bases, with 23 bases sitting between them. The CDR3 protein is CASSGTPVGGQGNEQFF. The DNA of the CDR3 is TGTGCCAGCAGCGGGACACCGGTGGGGGGGCAGGGCAATGAGCAGTTCTTC.

J is TRBJ2-5 and V is TRBV28; 7 positions agree with TRBD2. Germline V gene sequence: CDR1 MDHEN, CDR2 SYDVKM. CDR3 length equals 15 residues. V lost 8 bases, J lost 4 bases, and 13 bases stayed unmatched. The CDR3 reads CASLRAGDRRETQYF. The CDR3 DNA is TGTGCCAGCCTCCGGGCGGGGGACCGGAGAGAGACCCAGTACTTC. The full variable domain, completed using reference TRBV28 and TRBJ2-5, is DVKVTQSSRYLVKRTGEKVFLECVQDMDHENMFWYRQDPGLGLRLIYFSYDVKMKEKGDIPEGYSVSREKKERFSLILESASTNQTSMYLCASLRAGDRRETQYFGPGTRLLVL.

This clonotype was recorded many times. The CDR3 protein is CASSHSAGGKSIEQFF. CDR3 DNA: TGTGCCAGCAGCCACTCCGCAGGGGGGAAAAGTATTGAGCAGTTCTTC. This chain links TRBV7-6 with TRBJ2-1, with a possible D match to TRBD1 (7 bases). Trimming took 5 bases from V and 9 from J, leaving 23 bases between them. Germline values: CDR1 SGHVS, CDR2 FNYEAQ. The CDR3 totals 16 residues.

This clonotype was detected a few times. The chain is built from TRBV20-1 and TRBJ2-1; 8 bases match TRBD2. The CDR3 is 15 amino acids. Trimming cost V 3 bases and J 0 bases; bases outside gene matches: 4. The germline gives CDR1 DFQATT, CDR2 SNEGSKA (reference sequence). CDR3 loop: CSASRAGASYNEQFF. The CDR3 DNA follows: TGCAGTGCTAGCAGAGCGGGGGCCTCCTACAATGAGCAGTTCTTC.

The V call is TRBV7-3, the J call TRBJ1-2, with D hard to call. V shed 2 bases and J shed 6 bases, with 13 bases lying between them. The CDR3 consists of 14 residues. Germline V lookup: CDR1 SGHTA, CDR2 FQGTGA. The CDR3 sequence is CASSLGPGTHGYTF. The CDR3 bases are TGTGCCAGCAGCTTAGGGCCAGGAACCCATGGCTACACCTTC.

This clonotype has only a few counts. A junction boundary mismatches the germline segment, possibly from a read error. The V gene is TRBV6-1, the J gene TRBJ2-3, with D perhaps TRBD1 (6 bases). This CDR3 spans 12 amino acids. From germline, CDR1 is MNHNS and CDR2 SASEGT. The CDR3 sequence: CASVQGGSNREF. Written as DNA, the CDR3 is TGTGCCAGCGTACAAGGGGGATCCAACAGAGAATTT.

A few counts support this clonotype. This chain links TRBV7-2 with TRBJ1-1, with TRBD1 as a possible D gene (5 bases). Looked up from germline, CDR1 is SGHTA and CDR2 is FQGNSA. The CDR3 consists of 13 residues. The V end was cut by 1 base, the J end by 11 bases, with 14 bases between. CDR3 DNA: TGTGCCAGCAGCTTAGGCAGGGCGGGGGGGGCTTTCTTT. Its protein product is CASSLGRAGGAFF.

The chain has TRBV6-1 and TRBJ1-2, with TRBD1 as a possible D gene (6 bases). The V gene lost 8 bases and the J gene lost 3 bases, with 13 bases spanning the gap. Looked up from germline, CDR1 is MNHNS and CDR2 is SASEGT. The CDR3 is made up of 13 amino acids. CDR3 protein: CASLDRSDYGYTF. The CDR3 DNA reads as TGTGCCAGCTTAGACAGGTCGGACTATGGCTACACCTTC.

This clonotype has only a few counts. V is TRBV7-6 and J is TRBJ2-2; D tentatively fits TRBD1 or TRBD2 (7 bases each). The germline V gene has CDR1 SGHVS and CDR2 FNYEAQ. This CDR3 is 15 amino acids long. The V gene lost 5 bases and the J gene lost 8 bases, with 18 bases spanning the gap. CDR3 sequence reads: CASSIGGTVSGELFF. In DNA, the CDR3 is TGTGCCAGCAGCATCGGGGGGACAGTTTCAGGGGAGCTGTTTTTT.

This clonotype was seen more than once but under ten times. V gene TRBV7-9 combines with J gene TRBJ2-5, with 12 bases matching TRBD2. The junction had 17 bases not matched to a gene; V was cut back by 10 bases and J by 2 bases. Per germline, CDR1 SEHNR and CDR2 FQNEAQ (reference sequence). The CDR3 consists of 18 residues. The CDR3, as DNA: TGTGCCACCTCCCAGGGGCTGCGGACTAGCGGGGATCAAGAGACCCAGTACTTC. It is translated as CATSQGLRTSGDQETQYF. Using reference TRBV7-9 and TRBJ2-5 for the parts outside the CDR3, the full variable domain is DTGVSQNPRHKITKRGQNVTFRCDPISEHNRLYWYRQTLGQGPEFLTYFQNEAQLEKSRLLSDRFSAERPKGSFSTLEIQRTEQGDSAMYLCATSQGLRTSGDQETQYFGPGTRLLVL.

The chain couples TRBV27 to TRBJ2-7; a possible D gene is TRBD2 (6 bases). Trimming shortened V by 8 bases and J by 5 bases, and 16 bases separated the two germline ends. Germline V gene lookup returns CDR1 MNHEY and CDR2 SMNVEV (reference sequence). This CDR3 has 13 residues. CDR3 sequence (DNA): TGTGCCAGCGGAGGGCTCGGTGGTGACGAGCAGTACTTC. As protein: CASGGLGGDEQYF.

This clonotype came up many times. V gene TRBV6-1 combines with J gene TRBJ1-1; D is perhaps TRBD1 (5 bases). Trimming took 9 bases from V and 8 from J, leaving 13 bases between them. Germline V gene lookup returns CDR1 MNHNS and CDR2 SASEGT. The CDR3 has 11 residues. CDR3 amino acids: CASLFGGEAFF. The CDR3 nucleotides are TGTGCCAGTCTCTTCGGGGGGGAAGCTTTCTTT.